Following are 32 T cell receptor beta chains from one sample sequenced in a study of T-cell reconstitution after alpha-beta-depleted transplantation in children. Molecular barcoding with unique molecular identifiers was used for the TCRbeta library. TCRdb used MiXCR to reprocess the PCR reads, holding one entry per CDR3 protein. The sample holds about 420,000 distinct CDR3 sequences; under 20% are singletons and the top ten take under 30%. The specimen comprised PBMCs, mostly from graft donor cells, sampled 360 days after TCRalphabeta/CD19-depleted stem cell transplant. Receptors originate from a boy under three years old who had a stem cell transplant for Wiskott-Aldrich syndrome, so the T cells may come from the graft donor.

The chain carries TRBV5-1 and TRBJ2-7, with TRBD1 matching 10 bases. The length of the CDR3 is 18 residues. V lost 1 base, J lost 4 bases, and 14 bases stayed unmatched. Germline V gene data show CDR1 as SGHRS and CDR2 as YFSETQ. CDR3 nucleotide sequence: TGCGCCAGCAGCTTGTGGGCGGGTACGGGACAGGGGACTTACGAGCAGTACTTC. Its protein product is CASSLWAGTGQGTYEQYF. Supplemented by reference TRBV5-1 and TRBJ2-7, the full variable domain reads KAGVTQTPRYLIKTRGQQVTLSCSPISGHRSVSWYQQTPGQGLQFLFEYFSETQRNKGNFPGRFSGRQFSNSRSEMNVSTLELGDSALYLCASSLWAGTGQGTYEQYFGPGTRLTVT.

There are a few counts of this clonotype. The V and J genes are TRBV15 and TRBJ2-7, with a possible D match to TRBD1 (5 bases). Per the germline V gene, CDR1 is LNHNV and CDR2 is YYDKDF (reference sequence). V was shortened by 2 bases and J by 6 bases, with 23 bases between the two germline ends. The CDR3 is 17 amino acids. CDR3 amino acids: CATSRPPRQSAFAEQYF. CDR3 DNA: TGTGCCACCAGCAGACCTCCAAGACAGAGCGCCTTTGCCGAGCAGTACTTC.

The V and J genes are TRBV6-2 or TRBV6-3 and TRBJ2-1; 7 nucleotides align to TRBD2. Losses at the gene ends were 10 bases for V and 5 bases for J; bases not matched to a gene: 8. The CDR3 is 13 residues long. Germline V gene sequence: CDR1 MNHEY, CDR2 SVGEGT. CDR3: CAIGLVGNNEQFF. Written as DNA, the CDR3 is TGTGCCATAGGACTAGTCGGTAACAATGAGCAGTTCTTC.

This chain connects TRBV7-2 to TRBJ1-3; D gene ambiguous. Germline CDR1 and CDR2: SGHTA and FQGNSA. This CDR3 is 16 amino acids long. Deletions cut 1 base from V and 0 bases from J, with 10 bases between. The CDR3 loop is CASSLVMGPSGNTIYF. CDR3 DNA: TGTGCCAGCAGCTTAGTGATGGGTCCCTCTGGAAACACCATATATTTT.

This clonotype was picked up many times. As DNA, the CDR3 is TGTGCCAGCAGCCCCCAGGGGGGGCCGTACGAGCAGTACTTC. This sequence encodes CASSPQGGPYEQYF. J is TRBJ2-7 and V is TRBV7-9; D possibly uses TRBD1 or TRBD2 (7 bases each). The CDR3 consists of 14 residues. V was pared by 5 bases and J by 4 bases, with 15 bases between. Germline values: CDR1 SEHNR, CDR2 FQNEAQ (reference sequence). The full variable domain, with the rest looked up from reference TRBV7-9 and TRBJ2-7, is DTGVSQNPRHKITKRGQNVTFRCDPISEHNRLYWYRQTLGQGPEFLTYFQNEAQLEKSRLLSDRFSAERPKGSFSTLEIQRTEQGDSAMYLCASSPQGGPYEQYFGPGTRLTVT.

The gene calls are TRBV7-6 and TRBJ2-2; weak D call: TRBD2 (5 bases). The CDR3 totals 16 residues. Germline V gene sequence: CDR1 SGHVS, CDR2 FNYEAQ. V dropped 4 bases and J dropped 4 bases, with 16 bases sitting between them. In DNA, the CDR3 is TGTGCCAGCAGCTCCGTTCGTAGCGTCTTCACCGGGGAGCTGTTTTTT. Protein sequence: CASSSVRSVFTGELFF.

In DNA form, the CDR3 reads TGCAGCGTTGAAGATCGTTGGGGAATGGAGGAGACCCAGTACTTC. This translates into CSVEDRWGMEETQYF. The chain uses TRBV29-1 and TRBJ2-5; D gene uncertain. Germline values: CDR1 SQVTM, CDR2 ANQGSEA. The V end lost 0 bases, the J end lost 5 bases, and 16 bases lay between the germline ends. The CDR3 length is 15 residues.

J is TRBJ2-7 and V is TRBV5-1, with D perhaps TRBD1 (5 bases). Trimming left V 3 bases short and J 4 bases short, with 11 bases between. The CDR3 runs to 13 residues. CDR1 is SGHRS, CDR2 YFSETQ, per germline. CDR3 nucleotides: TGCGCCAGCAGCTCAGGACATTTTTACGAGCAGTACTTC. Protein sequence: CASSSGHFYEQYF.

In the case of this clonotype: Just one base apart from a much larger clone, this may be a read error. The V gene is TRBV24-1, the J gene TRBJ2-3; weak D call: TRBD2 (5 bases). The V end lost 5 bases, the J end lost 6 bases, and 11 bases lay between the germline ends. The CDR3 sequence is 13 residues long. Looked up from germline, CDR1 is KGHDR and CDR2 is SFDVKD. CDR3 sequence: CATSAGTVDTQYF. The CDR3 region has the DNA TGTGCCACCAGTGCGGGAACGGTGGATACGCAGTATTTT.

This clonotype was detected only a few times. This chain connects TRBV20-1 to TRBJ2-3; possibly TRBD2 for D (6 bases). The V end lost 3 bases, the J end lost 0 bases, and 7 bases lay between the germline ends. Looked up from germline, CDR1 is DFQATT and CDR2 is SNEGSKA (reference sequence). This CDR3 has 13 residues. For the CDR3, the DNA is TGCAGTGCTAGCGGGAGAAGCACAGATACGCAGTATTTT. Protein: CSASGRSTDTQYF.

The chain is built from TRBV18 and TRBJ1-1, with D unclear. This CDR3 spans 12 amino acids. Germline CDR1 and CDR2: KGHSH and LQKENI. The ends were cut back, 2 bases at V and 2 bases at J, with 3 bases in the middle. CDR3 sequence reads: CASSPFNTEAFF. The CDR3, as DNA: TGTGCCAGCTCACCATTCAACACTGAAGCTTTCTTT.

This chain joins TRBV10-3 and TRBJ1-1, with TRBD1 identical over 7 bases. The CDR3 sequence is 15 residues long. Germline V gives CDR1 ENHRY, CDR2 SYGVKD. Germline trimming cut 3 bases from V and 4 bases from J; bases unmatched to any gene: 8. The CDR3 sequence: CAISDNRGVRTEAFF. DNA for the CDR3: TGTGCCATCAGTGACAACAGGGGAGTGCGCACTGAAGCTTTCTTT.

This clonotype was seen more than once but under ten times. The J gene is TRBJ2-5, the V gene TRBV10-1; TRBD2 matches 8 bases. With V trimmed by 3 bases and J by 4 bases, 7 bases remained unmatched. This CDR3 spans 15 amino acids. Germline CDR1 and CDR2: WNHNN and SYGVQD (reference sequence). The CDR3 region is CASSESGSGGETQYF. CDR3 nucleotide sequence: TGCGCCAGCAGTGAAAGCGGGAGTGGTGGAGAGACCCAGTACTTC.

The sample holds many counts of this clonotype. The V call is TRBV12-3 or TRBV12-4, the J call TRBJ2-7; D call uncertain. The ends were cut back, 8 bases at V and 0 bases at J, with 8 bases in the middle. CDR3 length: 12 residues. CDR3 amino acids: CASGPSSYEQYF. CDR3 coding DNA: TGTGCCAGCGGGCCTAGCTCCTACGAGCAGTACTTC.

The CDR3 DNA sequence: TGCGCCAGCAGCAGAGAAGGGGGGGCGAGGCTTAAAGACACCGGGGAGCTGTTTTTT. It codes for CASSREGGARLKDTGELFF. The chain uses TRBV5-1 and TRBJ2-2; D is perhaps TRBD2 (7 bases). The germline V gene has CDR1 SGHRS and CDR2 YFSETQ. The CDR3 length is 19 residues. V lost 4 bases to trimming and J lost 3 bases, with 25 bases between them.

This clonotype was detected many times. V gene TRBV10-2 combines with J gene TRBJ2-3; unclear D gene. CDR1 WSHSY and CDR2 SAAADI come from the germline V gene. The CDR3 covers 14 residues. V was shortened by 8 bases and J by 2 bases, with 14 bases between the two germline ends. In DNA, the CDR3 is TGCGCCAGCTTGAAATTTCCTTCCACAGATACGCAGTATTTT. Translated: CASLKFPSTDTQYF.

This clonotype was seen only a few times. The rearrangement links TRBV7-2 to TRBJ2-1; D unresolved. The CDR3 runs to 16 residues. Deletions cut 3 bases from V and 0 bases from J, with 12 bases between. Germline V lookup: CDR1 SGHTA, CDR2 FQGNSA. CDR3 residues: CASSFNMVDSYNEQFF. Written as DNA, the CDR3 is TGTGCCAGCAGCTTCAATATGGTCGACTCCTACAATGAGCAGTTCTTC.

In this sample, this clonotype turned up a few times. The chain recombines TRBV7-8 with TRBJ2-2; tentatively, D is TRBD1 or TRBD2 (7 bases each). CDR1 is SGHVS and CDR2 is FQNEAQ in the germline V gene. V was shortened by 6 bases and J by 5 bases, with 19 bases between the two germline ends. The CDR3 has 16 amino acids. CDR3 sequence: CASRILTGRETGELFF. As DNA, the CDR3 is TGTGCCAGCAGAATATTGACAGGGAGGGAAACCGGGGAGCTGTTTTTT.

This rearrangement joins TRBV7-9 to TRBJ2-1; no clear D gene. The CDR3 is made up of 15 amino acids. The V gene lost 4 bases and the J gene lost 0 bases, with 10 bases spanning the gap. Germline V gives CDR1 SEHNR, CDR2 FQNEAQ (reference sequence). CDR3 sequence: CASSSQISSYNEQFF. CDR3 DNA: TGTGCCAGCAGCTCTCAGATTAGCTCCTACAATGAGCAGTTCTTC.

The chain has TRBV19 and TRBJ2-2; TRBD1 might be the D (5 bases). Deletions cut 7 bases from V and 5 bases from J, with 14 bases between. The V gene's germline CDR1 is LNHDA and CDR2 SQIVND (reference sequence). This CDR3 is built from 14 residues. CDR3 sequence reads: CASTGHGMTGELFF. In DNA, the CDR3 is TGTGCCAGTACCGGACATGGGATGACCGGGGAGCTGTTTTTT.

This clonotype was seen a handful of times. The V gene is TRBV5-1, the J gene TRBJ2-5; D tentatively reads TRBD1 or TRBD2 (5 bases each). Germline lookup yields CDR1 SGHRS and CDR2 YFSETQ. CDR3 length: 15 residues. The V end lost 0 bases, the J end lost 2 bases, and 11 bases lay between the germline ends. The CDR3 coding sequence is TGCGCCAGCAGCTTGGAACCGGGACGGCAAGAGACCCAGTACTTC. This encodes CASSLEPGRQETQYF.

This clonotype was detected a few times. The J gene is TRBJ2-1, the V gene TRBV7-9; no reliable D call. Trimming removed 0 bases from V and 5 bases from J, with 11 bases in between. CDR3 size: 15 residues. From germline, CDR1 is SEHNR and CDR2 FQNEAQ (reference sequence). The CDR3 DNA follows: TGTGCCAGCAGCTTAGCACCGGATTACCACAATGAGCAGTTCTTC. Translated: CASSLAPDYHNEQFF.

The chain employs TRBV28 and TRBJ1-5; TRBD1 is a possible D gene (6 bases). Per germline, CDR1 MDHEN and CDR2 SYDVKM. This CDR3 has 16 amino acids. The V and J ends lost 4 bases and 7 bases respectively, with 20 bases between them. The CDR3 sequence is CASSWGTQGASQPQHF. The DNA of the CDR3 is TGTGCCAGCAGTTGGGGGACACAGGGAGCAAGCCAGCCCCAGCATTTT.

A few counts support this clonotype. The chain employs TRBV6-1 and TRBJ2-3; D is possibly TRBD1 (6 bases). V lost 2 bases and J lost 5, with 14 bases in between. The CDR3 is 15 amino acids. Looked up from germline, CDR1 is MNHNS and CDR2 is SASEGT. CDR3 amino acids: CASSEMGAWVDTQYF. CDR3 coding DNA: TGTGCCAGCAGTGAAATGGGGGCTTGGGTAGATACGCAGTATTTT.

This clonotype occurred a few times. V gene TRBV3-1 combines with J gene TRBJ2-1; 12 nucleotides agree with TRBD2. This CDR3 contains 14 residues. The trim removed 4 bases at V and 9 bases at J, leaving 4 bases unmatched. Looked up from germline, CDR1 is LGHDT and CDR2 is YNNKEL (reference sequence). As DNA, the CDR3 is TGTGCCAGCAGCCGGACTAGCGGGAAGGGTGAGCAGTTCTTC. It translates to CASSRTSGKGEQFF.

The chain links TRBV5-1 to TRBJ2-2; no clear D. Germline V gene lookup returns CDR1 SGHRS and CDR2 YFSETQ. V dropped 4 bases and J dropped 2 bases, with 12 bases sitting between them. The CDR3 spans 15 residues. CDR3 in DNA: TGCGCCAGCAGCCGAGAAAAGACCAACACCGGGGAGCTGTTTTTT. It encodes CASSREKTNTGELFF.

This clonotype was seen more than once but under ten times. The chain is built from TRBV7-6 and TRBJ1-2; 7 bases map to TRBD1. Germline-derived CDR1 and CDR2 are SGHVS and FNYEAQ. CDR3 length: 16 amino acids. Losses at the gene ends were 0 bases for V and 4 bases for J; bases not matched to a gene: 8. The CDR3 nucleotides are TGTGCCAGCAGCTTAGCTAGATACGACAGGGCCTATGGCTACACCTTC. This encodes CASSLARYDRAYGYTF.

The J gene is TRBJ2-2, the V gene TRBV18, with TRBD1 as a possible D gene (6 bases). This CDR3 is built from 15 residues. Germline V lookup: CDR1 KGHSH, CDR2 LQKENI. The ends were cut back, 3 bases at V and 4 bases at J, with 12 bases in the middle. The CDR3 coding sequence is TGTGCCAGCTCACCTCTAACAGGGCGCACCGGGGAGCTGTTTTTT. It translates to CASSPLTGRTGELFF.

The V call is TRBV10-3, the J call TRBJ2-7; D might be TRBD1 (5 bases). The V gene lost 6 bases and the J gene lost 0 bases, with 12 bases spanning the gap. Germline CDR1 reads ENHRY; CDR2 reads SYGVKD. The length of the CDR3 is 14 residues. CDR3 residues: CAISSTASSYEQYF. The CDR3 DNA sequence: TGTGCCATCAGCTCGACAGCGAGCTCCTACGAGCAGTACTTC.

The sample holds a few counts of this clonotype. CDR3 amino acids: CATRPLAGGSYEQYF. The DNA of the CDR3 is TGCGCCACCCGGCCCTTGGCGGGAGGCTCCTACGAGCAGTACTTC. The V gene is TRBV10-2, the J gene TRBJ2-7, with 8 bases identical to TRBD2. The CDR3 has 15 amino acids. With 10 bases clipped from V and 0 bases from J, the junction kept 11 bases outside the gene matches. The germline gives CDR1 WSHSY, CDR2 SAAADI.

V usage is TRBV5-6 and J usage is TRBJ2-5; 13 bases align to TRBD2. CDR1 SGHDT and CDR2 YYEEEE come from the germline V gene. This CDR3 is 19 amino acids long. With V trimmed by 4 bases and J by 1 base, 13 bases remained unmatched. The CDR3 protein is CASSLAPRTSGSFQETQYF. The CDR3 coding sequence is TGTGCCAGCAGCCTGGCCCCTAGGACTAGCGGGAGCTTCCAAGAGACCCAGTACTTC.

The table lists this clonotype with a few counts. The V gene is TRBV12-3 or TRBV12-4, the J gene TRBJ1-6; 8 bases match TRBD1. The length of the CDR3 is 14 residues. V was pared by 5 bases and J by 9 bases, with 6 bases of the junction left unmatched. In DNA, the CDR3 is TGTGCCAGCAGTGGACAGGGTGTGAGTTCACCCCTCCACTTT. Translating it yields CASSGQGVSSPLHF.